This T cell receptor beta chain was recorded in a study of blood T cell repertoires in COVID-19. The germline V gene has CDR1 MNHEY and CDR2 SMNVEV (reference sequence). The CDR3 has 17 amino acids. Trimming removed 5 bases from V and 4 bases from J, with 23 bases in between. This table comes from immunoSEQ multiplex PCR, and its TCRdb copy is limited to in-frame clones, with some not included. The sample carries about 100,000 clones, roughly 89% recorded once. Source material: peripheral blood. This sequence originates from a human donor in a cohort sampled during active COVID-19. The genes are TRBV27 and TRBJ1-1; a possible D gene is TRBD1 (5 bases). As DNA, the CDR3 is TGTGCCAGCAGTGCGTACAAACCGGGACTCGGGGGCACTGAAGCTTTCTTT. This sequence encodes CASSAYKPGLGGTEAFF.